These 5 T cell receptor beta chains share one sample of origin, sequenced in a study of T cell clonotyping in hematopoietic cell transplantation. Profiled with immunoSEQ multiplex PCR; TCRdb holds only in-frame clones, not every one. The table has roughly 30,000 clones, 93% seen once; the top ten hold around 2%. Indicated time point: recipient sample about 28 days before transplant, after cytoreduction. Source: peripheral blood mononuclear cells, taken before stem cell transplant. These receptor sequences come from a man aged 50 or older with acute myeloid leukemia. Some clones in this sample may be carry-over from other donors' samples.

The V gene is TRBV5-6, the J gene TRBJ1-3, with D hard to call. Per germline, CDR1 SGHDT and CDR2 YYEEEE. V was trimmed by 0 bases and J by 2 bases, leaving 12 bases between them. The CDR3 length is 16 residues. The CDR3 sequence is CASSLGVVLAGNTIYF. CDR3 DNA: TGTGCCAGCAGCTTGGGGGTTGTCCTCGCTGGAAACACCATATATTTT.

The J gene is TRBJ1-2, the V gene TRBV9; 12 bases map to TRBD1. The CDR3 totals 15 residues. CDR1 and CDR2 (germline): SGDLS, YYNGEE. J was trimmed by 8 bases and V by 3 bases; bases with no gene match: 8. CDR3 region: CASSGPGQGAGGYTF. As DNA, the CDR3 is TGTGCCAGCAGCGGACCGGGACAGGGGGCGGGAGGCTACACCTTC.

The V call is TRBV7-2, the J call TRBJ2-2, with D possibly being TRBD2 (7 bases). The CDR3 has 17 amino acids. From germline, CDR1 is SGHTA and CDR2 FQGNSA. Deletions cut 5 bases from V and 5 bases from J, with 21 bases between. The CDR3 loop is CASSPRGGPGVTGELFF. The CDR3 DNA is TGTGCCAGCAGCCCGAGGGGGGGTCCAGGTGTTACCGGGGAGCTGTTTTTT. Full variable domain (missing parts from reference TRBV7-2 and TRBJ2-2): GAGVSQSPSNKVTEKGKDVELRCDPISGHTALYWYRQSLGQGLEFLIYFQGNSAPDKSGLPSDRFSAERTGGSVSTLTIQRTQQEDSAVYLCASSPRGGPGVTGELFFGEGSRLTVL.

V gene TRBV4-2 combines with J gene TRBJ1-2; no clear D. CDR3 size: 15 residues. Looked up from germline, CDR1 is LGHNA and CDR2 is YNFKEQ. Trimming stripped 0 bases from V and 0 bases from J, with 8 bases between. CDR3 nucleotide sequence: TGTGCCAGCAGCCAAGAGGCGGGAGCTAACTATGGCTACACCTTC. Translation: CASSQEAGANYGYTF.

The rearrangement links TRBV28 to TRBJ2-7; no definite D call. The germline gives CDR1 MDHEN, CDR2 SYDVKM. Trimming took 8 bases from V and 3 from J, leaving 14 bases between them. CDR3 length equals 13 residues. Written as DNA, the CDR3 is TGTGCCAGCCGCCGGGCCCCACTCTACGAGCAGTACTTC. This encodes CASRRAPLYEQYF.